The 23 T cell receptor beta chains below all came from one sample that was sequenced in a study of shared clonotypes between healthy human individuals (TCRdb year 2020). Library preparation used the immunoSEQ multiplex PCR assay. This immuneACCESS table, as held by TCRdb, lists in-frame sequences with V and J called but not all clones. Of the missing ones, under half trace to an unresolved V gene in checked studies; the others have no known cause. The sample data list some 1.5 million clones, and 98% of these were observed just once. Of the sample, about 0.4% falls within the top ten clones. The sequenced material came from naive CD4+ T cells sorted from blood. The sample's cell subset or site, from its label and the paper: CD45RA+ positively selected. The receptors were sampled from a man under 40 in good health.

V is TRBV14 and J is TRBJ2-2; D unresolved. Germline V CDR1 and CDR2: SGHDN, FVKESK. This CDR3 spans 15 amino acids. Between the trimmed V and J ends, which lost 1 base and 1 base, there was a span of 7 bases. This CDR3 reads CASSQVQLNTGELFF. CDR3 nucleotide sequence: TGTGCCAGCAGCCAAGTACAATTGAACACCGGGGAGCTGTTTTTT.

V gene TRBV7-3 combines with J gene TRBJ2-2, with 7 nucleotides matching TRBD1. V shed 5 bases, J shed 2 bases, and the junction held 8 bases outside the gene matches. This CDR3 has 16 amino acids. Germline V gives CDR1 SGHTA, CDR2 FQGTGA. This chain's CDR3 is CASSPTGTVNTGELFF. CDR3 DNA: TGTGCCAGCAGCCCGACCGGGACAGTTAACACCGGGGAGCTGTTTTTT.

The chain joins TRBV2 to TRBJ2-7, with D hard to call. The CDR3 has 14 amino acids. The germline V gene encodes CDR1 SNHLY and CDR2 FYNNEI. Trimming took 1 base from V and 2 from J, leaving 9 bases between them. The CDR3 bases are TGTGCCAGCAGTGAAGAAGACGTTGCCTACGAGCAGTACTTC. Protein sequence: CASSEEDVAYEQYF.

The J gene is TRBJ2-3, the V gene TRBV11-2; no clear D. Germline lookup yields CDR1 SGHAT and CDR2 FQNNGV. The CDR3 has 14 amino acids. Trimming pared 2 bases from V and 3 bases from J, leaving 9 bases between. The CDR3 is CASSLRGTTDTQYF. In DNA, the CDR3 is TGTGCCAGCAGCTTACGAGGAACTACAGATACGCAGTATTTT.

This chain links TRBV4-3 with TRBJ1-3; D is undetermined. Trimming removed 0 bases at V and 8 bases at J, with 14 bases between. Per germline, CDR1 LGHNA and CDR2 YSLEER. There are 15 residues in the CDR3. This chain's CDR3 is CASSQDLHLSYTIYF. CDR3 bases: TGCGCCAGCAGCCAAGACTTGCATCTTTCCTACACCATATATTTT.

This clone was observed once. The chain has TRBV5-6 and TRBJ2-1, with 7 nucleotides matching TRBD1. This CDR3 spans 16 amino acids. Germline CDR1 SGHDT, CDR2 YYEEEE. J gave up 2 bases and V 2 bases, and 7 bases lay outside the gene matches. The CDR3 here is CASSLLDRAPYNEQFF. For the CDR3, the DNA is TGTGCCAGCAGCTTATTAGACAGGGCCCCCTACAATGAGCAGTTCTTC.

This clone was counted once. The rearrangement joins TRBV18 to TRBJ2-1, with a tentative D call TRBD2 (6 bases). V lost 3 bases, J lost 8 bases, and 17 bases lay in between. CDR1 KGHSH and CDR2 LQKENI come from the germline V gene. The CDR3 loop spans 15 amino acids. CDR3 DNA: TGTGCCAGCTCACCTCCGGGACTTCGCCTGGATGAGCAGTTCTTC. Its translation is CASSPPGLRLDEQFF.

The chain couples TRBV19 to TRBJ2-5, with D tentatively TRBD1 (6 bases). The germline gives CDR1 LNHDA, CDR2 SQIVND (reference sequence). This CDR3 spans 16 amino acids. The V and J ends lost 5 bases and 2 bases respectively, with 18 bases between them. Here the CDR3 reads CASSLRTVTFQETQYF. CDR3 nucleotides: TGTGCCAGTAGTCTCCGGACAGTTACTTTTCAAGAGACCCAGTACTTC.

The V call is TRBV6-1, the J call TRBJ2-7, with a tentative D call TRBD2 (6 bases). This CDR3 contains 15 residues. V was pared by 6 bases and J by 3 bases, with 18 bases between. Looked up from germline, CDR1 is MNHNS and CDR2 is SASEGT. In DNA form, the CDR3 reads TGTGCCAGCAGCGCCTTCGGGGGTCCCAGCTACGAGCAGTACTTC. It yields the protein CASSAFGGPSYEQYF.

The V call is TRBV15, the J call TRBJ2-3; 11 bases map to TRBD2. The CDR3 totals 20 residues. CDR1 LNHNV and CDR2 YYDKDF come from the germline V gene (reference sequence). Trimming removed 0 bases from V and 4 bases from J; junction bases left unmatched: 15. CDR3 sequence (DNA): TGTGCCACCAGCAGAGATATAGCGGGAGGGCACATTTTTAGGGCAGATACGCAGTATTTT. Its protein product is CATSRDIAGGHIFRADTQYF.

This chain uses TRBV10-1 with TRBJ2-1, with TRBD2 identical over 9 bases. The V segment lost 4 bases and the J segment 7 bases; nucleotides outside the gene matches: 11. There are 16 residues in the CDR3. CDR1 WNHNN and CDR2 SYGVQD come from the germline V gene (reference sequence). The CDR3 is CASSAPGATSGNEQFF. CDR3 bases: TGCGCCAGCAGTGCACCCGGGGCGACTAGCGGAAATGAGCAGTTCTTC.

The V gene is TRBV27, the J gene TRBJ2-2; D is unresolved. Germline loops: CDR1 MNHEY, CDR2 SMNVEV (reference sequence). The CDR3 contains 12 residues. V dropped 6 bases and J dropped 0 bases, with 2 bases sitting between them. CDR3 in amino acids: CASRTNTGELFF. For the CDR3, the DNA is TGTGCCAGCAGGACGAACACCGGGGAGCTGTTTTTT.

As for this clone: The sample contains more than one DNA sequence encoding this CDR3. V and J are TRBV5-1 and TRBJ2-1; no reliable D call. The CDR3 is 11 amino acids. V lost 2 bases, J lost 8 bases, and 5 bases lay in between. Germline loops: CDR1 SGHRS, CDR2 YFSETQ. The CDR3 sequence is CASSLEDEQFF. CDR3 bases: TGCGCCAGCAGCTTAGAGGATGAGCAGTTCTTC. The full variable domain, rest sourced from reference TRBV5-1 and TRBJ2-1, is KAGVTQTPRYLIKTRGQQVTLSCSPISGHRSVSWYQQTPGQGLQFLFEYFSETQRNKGNFPGRFSGRQFSNSRSEMNVSTLELGDSALYLCASSLEDEQFFGPGTRLTVL.

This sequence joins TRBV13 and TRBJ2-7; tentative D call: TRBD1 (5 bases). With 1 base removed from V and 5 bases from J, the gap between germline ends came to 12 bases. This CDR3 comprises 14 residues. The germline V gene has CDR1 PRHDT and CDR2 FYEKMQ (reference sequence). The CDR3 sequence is CASSLVGQGDEQYF. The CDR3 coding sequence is TGTGCCAGCAGCTTAGTCGGCCAAGGGGACGAGCAGTACTTC.

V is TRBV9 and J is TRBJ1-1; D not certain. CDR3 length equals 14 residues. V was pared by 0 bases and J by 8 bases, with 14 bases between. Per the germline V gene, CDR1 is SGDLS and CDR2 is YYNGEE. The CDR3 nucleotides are TGTGCCAGCAGCGTAGCCCCCTTTCATGAGGAAGCTTTCTTT. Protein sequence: CASSVAPFHEEAFF. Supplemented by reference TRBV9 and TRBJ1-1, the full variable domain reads DSGVTQTPKHLITATGQRVTLRCSPRSGDLSVYWYQQSLDQGLQFLIQYYNGEERAKGNILERFSAQQFPDLHSELNLSSLELGDSALYFCASSVAPFHEEAFFGQGTRLTVV.

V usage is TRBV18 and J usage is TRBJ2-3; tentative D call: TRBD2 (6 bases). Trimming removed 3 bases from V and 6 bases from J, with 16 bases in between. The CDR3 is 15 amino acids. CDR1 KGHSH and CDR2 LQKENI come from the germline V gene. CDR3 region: CASSPLGLASDTQYF. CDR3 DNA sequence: TGTGCCAGCTCACCTTTGGGGCTAGCGAGCGATACGCAGTATTTT.

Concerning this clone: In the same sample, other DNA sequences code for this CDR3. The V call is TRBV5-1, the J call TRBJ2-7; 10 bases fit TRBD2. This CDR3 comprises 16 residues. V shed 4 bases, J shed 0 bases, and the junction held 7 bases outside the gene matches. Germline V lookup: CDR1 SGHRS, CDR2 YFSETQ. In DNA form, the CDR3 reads TGCGCCAGCAGCCTGGCGGGACTAGCGAGCTCCTACGAGCAGTACTTC. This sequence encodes CASSLAGLASSYEQYF.

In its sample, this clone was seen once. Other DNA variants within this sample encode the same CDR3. CDR3 bases: TGTGCCAGCAGTCTGCTTGGCCCCTACGAGCAGTACTTC. Translated, it gives CASSLLGPYEQYF. The chain couples TRBV27 to TRBJ2-7; D is unresolved. CDR3 length equals 13 residues. CDR1 and CDR2 (germline): MNHEY, SMNVEV (reference sequence). V was trimmed by 5 bases and J by 2 bases, leaving 10 bases between them.

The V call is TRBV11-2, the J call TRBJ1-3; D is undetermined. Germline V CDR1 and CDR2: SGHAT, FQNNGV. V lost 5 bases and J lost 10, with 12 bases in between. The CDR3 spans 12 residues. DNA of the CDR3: TGTGCCAGCAGCCCGAATTTGTCGACCATATATTTT. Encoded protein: CASSPNLSTIYF.

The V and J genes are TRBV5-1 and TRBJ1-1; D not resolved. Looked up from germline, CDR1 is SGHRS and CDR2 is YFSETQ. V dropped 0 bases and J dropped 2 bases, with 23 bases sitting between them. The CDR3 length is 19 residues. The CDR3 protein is CASSLVRMRPIGPNTEAFF. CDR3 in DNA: TGCGCCAGCAGCTTGGTCCGAATGCGACCCATCGGACCTAACACTGAAGCTTTCTTT.

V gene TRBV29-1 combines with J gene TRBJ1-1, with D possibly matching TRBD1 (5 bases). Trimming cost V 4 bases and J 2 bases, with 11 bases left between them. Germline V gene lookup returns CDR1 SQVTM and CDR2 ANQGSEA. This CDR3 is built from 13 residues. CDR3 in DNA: TGCAGCGTTGTTCGGGGGGGAAACACTGAAGCTTTCTTT. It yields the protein CSVVRGGNTEAFF.

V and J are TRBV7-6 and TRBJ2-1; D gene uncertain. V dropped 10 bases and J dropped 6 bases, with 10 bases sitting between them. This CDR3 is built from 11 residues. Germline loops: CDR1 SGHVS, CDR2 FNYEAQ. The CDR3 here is CAIGKSNEQFF. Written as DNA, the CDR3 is TGTGCCATAGGGAAAAGCAATGAGCAGTTCTTC.

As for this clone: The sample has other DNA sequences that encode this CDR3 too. The CDR3 coding sequence is TGCGCCAGCAGCTTGGACAGTAGCAATCAGCCCCAGCATTTT. Amino acid sequence: CASSLDSSNQPQHF. V usage is TRBV5-1 and J usage is TRBJ1-5; D not certain. This CDR3 has 14 amino acids. Per the germline V gene, CDR1 is SGHRS and CDR2 is YFSETQ. V was trimmed by 0 bases and J by 0 bases, leaving 4 bases between them. The whole variable domain, remainder taken from reference TRBV5-1 and TRBJ1-5, is KAGVTQTPRYLIKTRGQQVTLSCSPISGHRSVSWYQQTPGQGLQFLFEYFSETQRNKGNFPGRFSGRQFSNSRSEMNVSTLELGDSALYLCASSLDSSNQPQHFGDGTRLSIL.